The 19 T cell receptor beta chains presented below share a single source sample, sequenced in a study of cytomegalovirus exposure and HLA in healthy donors. The PCR contained 60 Vbeta and 13 Jbeta primers. Clones were read by immunoSEQ multiplex PCR, and TCRdb kept only the in-frame ones, dropping some. The sample carries about 140,000 clones, 78% recorded once. The sequencing input was PBMCs. The receptors shown here come from a female donor in good health and CMV-seronegative.

The chain recombines TRBV13 with TRBJ2-5; maybe TRBD1 (6 bases). Germline V gene data show CDR1 as PRHDT and CDR2 as FYEKMQ (reference sequence). V was shortened by 1 base and J by 3 bases, with 12 bases between the two germline ends. The CDR3 spans 15 residues. The CDR3 region is CASSLEVQGKETQYF. The CDR3 nucleotides read TGTGCCAGCAGCTTAGAGGTGCAGGGGAAAGAGACCCAGTACTTC.

The V and J genes are TRBV7-9 and TRBJ1-2; 7 bases are shared with TRBD1. This CDR3 is built from 13 residues. Germline values: CDR1 SEHNR, CDR2 FQNEAQ (reference sequence). Trimming cost V 6 bases and J 4 bases; bases outside gene matches: 5. CDR3 protein: CASRPGGFYGYTF. CDR3 DNA: TGTGCCAGCAGACCAGGGGGATTCTATGGCTACACCTTC.

This chain uses TRBV6-1 with TRBJ2-5, with unresolved D. The better agreement between TRBJ2-7 and the DNA end casts doubt on the J call. This CDR3 is built from 13 residues. The V gene's germline CDR1 is MNHNS and CDR2 SASEGT. CDR3 sequence (DNA): TGTGCCAGCACCGCAAGGAGCTCCTACGAGCAGTACTTC. Protein: CASTARSSYEQYF.

The rearrangement uses TRBV6-1 and TRBJ2-5; a possible D gene is TRBD2 (5 bases). The DNA matches TRBJ2-7 better at its end, which makes the J call doubtful. The V gene's germline CDR1 is MNHNS and CDR2 SASEGT. This CDR3 has 14 residues. The CDR3 DNA follows: TGTGCCAGCAGTGTGGACCGGTCTGGAGGCGAGCAGTACTTC. Its translation: CASSVDRSGGEQYF.

This clone has just a few counts. The gene calls are TRBV5-6 and TRBJ1-4; 9 bases agree with TRBD1. Looked up from germline, CDR1 is SGHDT and CDR2 is YYEEEE. After removal of 4 bases from V and 8 bases from J, the junction contained 12 bases not matched to a gene. The CDR3 loop spans 16 amino acids. CDR3 sequence reads: CASSATGQGVREKLFF. The CDR3 DNA follows: TGTGCCAGCAGCGCGACGGGACAGGGTGTAAGGGAAAAACTGTTTTTT.

This rearrangement joins TRBV4-2 to TRBJ1-3, with D perhaps TRBD1 (5 bases). The germline gives CDR1 LGHNA, CDR2 YNFKEQ. V was shortened by 0 bases and J by 3 bases, with 15 bases between the two germline ends. The CDR3 has 17 residues. The DNA of the CDR3 is TGTGCCAGCAGCCAAGAAGCAAGTATACAGGTTGGAAACACCATATATTTT. The encoded protein is CASSQEASIQVGNTIYF.

The chain is built from TRBV5-1 and TRBJ1-1; a possible D gene is TRBD1 (6 bases). V was shortened by 4 bases and J by 2 bases, with 15 bases between the two germline ends. The CDR3 loop spans 15 amino acids. Germline CDR1 is SGHRS and CDR2 is YFSETQ. This chain's CDR3 is CASSIAGAPNTEAFF. In DNA form, the CDR3 reads TGCGCCAGCAGCATAGCGGGGGCCCCCAACACTGAAGCTTTCTTT.

The gene calls are TRBV6-6 and TRBJ1-1; D remains unclear. This CDR3 has 15 residues. With 5 bases removed from V and 1 base from J, the gap between germline ends came to 14 bases. Germline assignment: CDR1 MNHNY and CDR2 SVGAGI (reference sequence). The CDR3 nucleotides are TGTGCCAGCAGTCCGGGTAGGCAGAGGAACACTGAAGCTTTCTTT. This encodes CASSPGRQRNTEAFF.

The chain combines TRBV5-4 with TRBJ2-7, with 11 bases lining up with TRBD2. The CDR3 is 15 amino acids. Unmatched junction bases numbered 10, after V lost 4 bases and J lost 7 bases. Germline-derived CDR1 and CDR2 are SGHNT and YYREEE (reference sequence). CDR3 loop: CASSTVAGGPREQYF. In DNA, the CDR3 is TGTGCCAGCAGCACGGTAGCGGGGGGGCCACGGGAGCAGTACTTC.

This sequence joins TRBV7-9 and TRBJ1-1, with D possibly TRBD1 on 6 matching bases. With 5 bases removed from V and 6 bases from J, the gap between germline ends came to 16 bases. This CDR3 region has 14 residues. Germline V gives CDR1 SEHNR, CDR2 FQNEAQ (reference sequence). The CDR3 region has the DNA TGTGCCAGCAGCCTGGACAGCCGGTACCCTGAAGCTTTCTTT. As protein: CASSLDSRYPEAFF.

The chain is built from TRBV19 and TRBJ1-3; no reliable D call. Germline V gene sequence: CDR1 LNHDA, CDR2 SQIVND (reference sequence). Trimming stripped 5 bases from V and 0 bases from J, with 11 bases between. This CDR3 has 15 amino acids. The CDR3 nucleotides read TGTGCCAGTAGTGACATGGATAGCTCTGGAAACACCATATATTTT. Encoded protein: CASSDMDSSGNTIYF.

The V gene is TRBV30, the J gene TRBJ2-7; 11 bases line up with TRBD1. V dropped 5 bases and J dropped 5; count of bases not matched to a gene: 14. The CDR3 has 16 residues. Germline assignment: CDR1 GTSNPN and CDR2 SVGIG (reference sequence). CDR3 in amino acids: CAWRHPHRDRGDEQYF. The CDR3 nucleotides read TGTGCCTGGCGCCATCCTCACCGGGACAGGGGGGACGAGCAGTACTTC.

The chain uses TRBV4-3 and TRBJ2-7; D may be TRBD2 (5 bases). V lost 0 bases, J lost 2 bases, and 14 bases lay in between. Germline V CDR1 and CDR2: LGHNA, YSLEER. The CDR3 runs to 16 residues. CDR3 protein: CASSQDHLARAYEQYF. DNA of the CDR3: TGCGCCAGCAGCCAAGATCATCTAGCCAGAGCCTACGAGCAGTACTTC.

V and J are TRBV30 and TRBJ1-1; 8 bases line up with TRBD1. The CDR3 runs 12 residues. Looked up from germline, CDR1 is GTSNPN and CDR2 is SVGIG (reference sequence). J gave up 7 bases and V 4 bases, and 5 bases lay outside the gene matches. The DNA for the CDR3 is TGTGCCTGGACCAGGGGGCTTGGTGAAGCTTTCTTT. Protein: CAWTRGLGEAFF.

The chain has TRBV6-1 and TRBJ2-7; 7 nucleotides match TRBD1. Germline V gene data show CDR1 as MNHNS and CDR2 as SASEGT. Trimming at V came to 5 bases and at J to 5 bases, leaving 12 bases not matched to a gene. The CDR3 sequence is 15 residues long. CDR3 sequence: CASSSRQGERNEQYF. In nucleotides, the CDR3 is TGTGCCAGCAGTTCTAGACAGGGCGAACGGAACGAGCAGTACTTC.

The chain joins TRBV6-5 to TRBJ1-2; D is uncertain. With 5 bases removed from V and 5 bases from J, the gap between germline ends came to 9 bases. CDR3 length: 12 amino acids. Germline V gene lookup returns CDR1 MNHEY and CDR2 SVGAGI. In nucleotides, the CDR3 is TGTGCCAGCAGTCCATCGGGGTATGGCTACACCTTC. It codes for CASSPSGYGYTF.

This clone has a handful of counts. The gene calls are TRBV6-5 and TRBJ1-1, with 8 bases aligning to TRBD1. Germline V gene data show CDR1 as MNHEY and CDR2 as SVGAGI. This CDR3 is 14 amino acids long. V dropped 6 bases and J dropped 2; count of bases not matched to a gene: 5. The CDR3 protein is CASSDRGENTEAFF. The CDR3 region has the DNA TGTGCCAGCAGCGACAGGGGAGAAAACACTGAAGCTTTCTTT.

On this clone itself: A junction boundary mismatches the germline segment, possibly from a read error. The V and J genes are TRBV4-3 and TRBJ1-2; TRBD1 is a possible D gene (6 bases). The CDR3 has 14 amino acids. Germline V lookup: CDR1 LGHNA, CDR2 YSLEER. The CDR3 spells CASSQDRGNYGYPF. The DNA for the CDR3 is TGCGCCAGCAGCCAAGACAGGGGTAACTATGGCTACCCCTTC.

This chain joins TRBV5-1 and TRBJ1-3, with D tentatively TRBD1 (5 bases). The CDR3 totals 15 residues. Germline CDR1 reads SGHRS; CDR2 reads YFSETQ. Trimming left V 3 bases short and J 0 bases short, with 10 bases between. The CDR3 loop is CASSSDTVSGNTIYF. In DNA form, the CDR3 reads TGCGCCAGCAGCTCGGACACCGTCTCTGGAAACACCATATATTTT.